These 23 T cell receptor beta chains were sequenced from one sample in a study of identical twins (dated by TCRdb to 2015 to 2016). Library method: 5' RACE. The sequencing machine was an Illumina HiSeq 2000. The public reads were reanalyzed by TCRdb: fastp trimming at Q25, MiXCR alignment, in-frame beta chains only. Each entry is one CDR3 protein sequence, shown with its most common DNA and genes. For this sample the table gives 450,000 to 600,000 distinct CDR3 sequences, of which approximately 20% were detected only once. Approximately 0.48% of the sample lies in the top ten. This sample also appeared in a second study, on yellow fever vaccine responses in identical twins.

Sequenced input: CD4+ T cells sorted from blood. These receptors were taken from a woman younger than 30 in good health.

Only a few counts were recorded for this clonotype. CDR3 region: CATSGTSGPSVNTGELFF. The CDR3 region has the DNA TGTGCCACCTCCGGGACTAGCGGTCCAAGTGTGAACACCGGGGAGCTGTTTTTT. The chain couples TRBV2 to TRBJ2-2; the match to TRBD2 covers 11 bases. The germline V gene has CDR1 SNHLY and CDR2 FYNNEI. J gave up 1 base and V 10 bases, and 14 bases lay outside the gene matches. The CDR3 is made up of 18 amino acids.

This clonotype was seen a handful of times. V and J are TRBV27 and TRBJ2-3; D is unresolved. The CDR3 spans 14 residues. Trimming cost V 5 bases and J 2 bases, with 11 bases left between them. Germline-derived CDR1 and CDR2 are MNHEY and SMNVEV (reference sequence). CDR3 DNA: TGTGCCAGCAGTGCAGGCCGGTTCACAGATACGCAGTATTTT. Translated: CASSAGRFTDTQYF.

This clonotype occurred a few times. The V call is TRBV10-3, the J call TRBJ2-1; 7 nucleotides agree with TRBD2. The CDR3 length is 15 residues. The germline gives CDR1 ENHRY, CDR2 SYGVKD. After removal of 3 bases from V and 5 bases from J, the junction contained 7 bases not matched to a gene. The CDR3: CAISEQAGVHNEQFF. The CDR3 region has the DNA TGTGCCATCAGTGAACAGGCGGGGGTCCACAATGAGCAGTTCTTC.

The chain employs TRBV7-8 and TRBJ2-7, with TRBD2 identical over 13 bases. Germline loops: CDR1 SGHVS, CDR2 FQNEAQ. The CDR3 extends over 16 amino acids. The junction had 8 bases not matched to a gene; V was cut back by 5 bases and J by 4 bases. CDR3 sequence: CASSRGLAGEGYEQYF. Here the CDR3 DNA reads TGTGCCAGCAGCAGAGGACTAGCGGGAGAGGGGTACGAGCAGTACTTC.

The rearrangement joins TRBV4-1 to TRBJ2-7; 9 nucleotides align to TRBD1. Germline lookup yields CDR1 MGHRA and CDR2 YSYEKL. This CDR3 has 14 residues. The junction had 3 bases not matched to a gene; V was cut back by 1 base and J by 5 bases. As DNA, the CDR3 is TGCGCCAGCAGCCAAGGGGACAGGGTCGACGAGCAGTACTTC. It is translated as CASSQGDRVDEQYF.

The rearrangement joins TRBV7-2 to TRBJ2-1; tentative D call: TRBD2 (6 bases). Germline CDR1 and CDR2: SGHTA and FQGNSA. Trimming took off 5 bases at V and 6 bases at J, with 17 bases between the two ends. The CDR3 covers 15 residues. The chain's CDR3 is CASSPRPGSPNEQFF. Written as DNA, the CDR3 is TGTGCCAGCAGCCCTAGGCCCGGGAGTCCCAATGAGCAGTTCTTC.

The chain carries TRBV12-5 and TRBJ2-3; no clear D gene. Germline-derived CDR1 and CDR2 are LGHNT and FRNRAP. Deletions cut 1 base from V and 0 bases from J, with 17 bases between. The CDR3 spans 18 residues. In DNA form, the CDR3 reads TGTGCTAGTGGTTTGGCGCCTAAAGGAGCCCAGAGCACAGATACGCAGTATTTT. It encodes CASGLAPKGAQSTDTQYF.

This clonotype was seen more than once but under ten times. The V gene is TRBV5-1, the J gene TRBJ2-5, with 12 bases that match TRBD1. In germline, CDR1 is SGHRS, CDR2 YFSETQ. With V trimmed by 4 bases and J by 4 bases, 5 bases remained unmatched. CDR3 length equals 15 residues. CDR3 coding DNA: TGCGCCAGCAGCGCCGGGACAGGGGGCACAGAGACCCAGTACTTC. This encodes CASSAGTGGTETQYF.

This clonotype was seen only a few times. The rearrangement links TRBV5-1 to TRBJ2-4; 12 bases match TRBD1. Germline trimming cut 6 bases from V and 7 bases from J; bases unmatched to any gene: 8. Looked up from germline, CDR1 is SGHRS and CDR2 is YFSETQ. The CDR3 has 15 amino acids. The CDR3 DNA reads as TGCGCCAGCAAAGGCGGGGACAGGGGGCAGAACATTCAGTACTTC. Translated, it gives CASKGGDRGQNIQYF.

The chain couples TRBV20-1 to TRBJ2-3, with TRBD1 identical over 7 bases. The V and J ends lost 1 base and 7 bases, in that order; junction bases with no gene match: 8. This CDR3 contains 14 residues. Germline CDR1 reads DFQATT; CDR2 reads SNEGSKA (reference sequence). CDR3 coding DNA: TGCAGTGCTAGAGTCTTACAGGGACAGTATACGCAGTATTTT. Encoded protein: CSARVLQGQYTQYF.

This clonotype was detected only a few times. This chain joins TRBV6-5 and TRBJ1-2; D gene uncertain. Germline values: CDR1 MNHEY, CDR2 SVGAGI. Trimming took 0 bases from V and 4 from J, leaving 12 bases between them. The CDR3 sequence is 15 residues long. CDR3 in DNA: TGTGCCAGCAGTTACTCTTCCCCGGGTTCCTATGGCTACACCTTC. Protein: CASSYSSPGSYGYTF.

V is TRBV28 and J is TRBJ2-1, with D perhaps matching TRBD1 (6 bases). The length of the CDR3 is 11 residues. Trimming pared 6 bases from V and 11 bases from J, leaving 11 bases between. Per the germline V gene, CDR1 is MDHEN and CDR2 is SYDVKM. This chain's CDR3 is CASRSGTQQFF. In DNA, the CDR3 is TGTGCCAGCAGATCCGGGACACAGCAGTTCTTC.

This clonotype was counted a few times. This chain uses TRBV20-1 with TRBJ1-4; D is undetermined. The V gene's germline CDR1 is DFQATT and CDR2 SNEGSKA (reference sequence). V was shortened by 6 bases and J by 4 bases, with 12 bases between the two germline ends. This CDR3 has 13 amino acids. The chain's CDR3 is CSARRNNNEKLFF. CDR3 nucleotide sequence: TGCAGTGCGAGACGGAATAATAATGAAAAACTGTTTTTT.

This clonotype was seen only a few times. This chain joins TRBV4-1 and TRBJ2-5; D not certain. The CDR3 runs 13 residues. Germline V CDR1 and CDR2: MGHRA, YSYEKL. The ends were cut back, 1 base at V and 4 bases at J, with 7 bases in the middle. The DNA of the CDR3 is TGCGCCAGCAGCCAAGGAAGTGGAGAGACCCAGTACTTC. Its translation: CASSQGSGETQYF.

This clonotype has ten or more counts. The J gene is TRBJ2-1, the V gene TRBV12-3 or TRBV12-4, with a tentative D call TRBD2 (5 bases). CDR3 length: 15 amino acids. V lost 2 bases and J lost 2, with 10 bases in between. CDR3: CASSLRETPYNEQFF. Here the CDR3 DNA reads TGTGCCAGCAGTTTAAGGGAGACACCCTACAATGAGCAGTTCTTC.

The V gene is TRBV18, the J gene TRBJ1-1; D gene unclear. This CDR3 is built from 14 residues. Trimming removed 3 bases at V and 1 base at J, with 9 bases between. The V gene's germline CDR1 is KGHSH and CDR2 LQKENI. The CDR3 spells CASSPPRGNTEAFF. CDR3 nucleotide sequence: TGTGCCAGCTCACCCCCTCGGGGGAACACTGAAGCTTTCTTT.

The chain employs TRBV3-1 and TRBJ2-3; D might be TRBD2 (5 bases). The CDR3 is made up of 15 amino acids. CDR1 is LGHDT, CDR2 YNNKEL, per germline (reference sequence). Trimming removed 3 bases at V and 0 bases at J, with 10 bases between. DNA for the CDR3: TGTGCCAGCAGCCAGGGTCGGACTAGCACAGATACGCAGTATTTT. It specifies CASSQGRTSTDTQYF.

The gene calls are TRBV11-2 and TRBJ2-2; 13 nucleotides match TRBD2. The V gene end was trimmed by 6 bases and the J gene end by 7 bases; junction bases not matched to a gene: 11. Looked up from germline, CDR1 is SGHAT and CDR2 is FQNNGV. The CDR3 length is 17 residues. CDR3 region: CASRKLAGGDSSGELFF. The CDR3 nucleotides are TGTGCCAGCAGGAAACTAGCGGGGGGGGACTCCAGCGGGGAGCTGTTTTTT.

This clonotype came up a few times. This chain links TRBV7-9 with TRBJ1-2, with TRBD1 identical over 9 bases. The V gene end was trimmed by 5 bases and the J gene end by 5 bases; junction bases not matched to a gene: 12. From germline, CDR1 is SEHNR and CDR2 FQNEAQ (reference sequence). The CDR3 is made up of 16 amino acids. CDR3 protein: CASSKLDRGVSYGYTF. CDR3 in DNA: TGTGCCAGCAGCAAATTGGACAGGGGAGTTTCGTATGGCTACACCTTC.

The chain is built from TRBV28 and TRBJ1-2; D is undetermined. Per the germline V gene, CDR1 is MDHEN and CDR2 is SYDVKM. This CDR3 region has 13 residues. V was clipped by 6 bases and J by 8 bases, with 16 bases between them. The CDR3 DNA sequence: TGTGCCAGCAGCTCCTATACTAATCAGGGCTACACCTTC. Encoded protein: CASSSYTNQGYTF.

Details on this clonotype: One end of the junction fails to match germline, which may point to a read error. The CDR3 loop is CSALNSYKQYF. DNA for the CDR3: TGCAGTGCTCTTAATTCCTACAAGCAGTACTTC. The chain combines TRBV20-1 with TRBJ2-7; no clear D. Germline loops: CDR1 DFQATT, CDR2 SNEGSKA (reference sequence). CDR3 length equals 11 residues.

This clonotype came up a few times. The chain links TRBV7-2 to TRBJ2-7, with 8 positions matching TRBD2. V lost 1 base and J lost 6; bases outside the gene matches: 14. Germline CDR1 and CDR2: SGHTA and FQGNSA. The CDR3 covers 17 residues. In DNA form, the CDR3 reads TGTGCCAGCAGCTTAGGAAGCGGGAGTTCGGGTCGGCCCGAGCAGTACTTC. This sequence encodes CASSLGSGSSGRPEQYF. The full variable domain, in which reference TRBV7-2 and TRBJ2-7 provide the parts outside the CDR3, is GAGVSQSPSNKVTEKGKDVELRCDPISGHTALYWYRQSLGQGLEFLIYFQGNSAPDKSGLPSDRFSAERTGGSVSTLTIQRTQQEDSAVYLCASSLGSGSSGRPEQYFGPGTRLTVT.

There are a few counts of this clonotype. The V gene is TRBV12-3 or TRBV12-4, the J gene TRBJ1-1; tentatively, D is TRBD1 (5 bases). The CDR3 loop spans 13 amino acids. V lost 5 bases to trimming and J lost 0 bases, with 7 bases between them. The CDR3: CASSLQVNTEAFF. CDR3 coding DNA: TGTGCCAGCAGTCTACAGGTGAACACTGAAGCTTTCTTT.